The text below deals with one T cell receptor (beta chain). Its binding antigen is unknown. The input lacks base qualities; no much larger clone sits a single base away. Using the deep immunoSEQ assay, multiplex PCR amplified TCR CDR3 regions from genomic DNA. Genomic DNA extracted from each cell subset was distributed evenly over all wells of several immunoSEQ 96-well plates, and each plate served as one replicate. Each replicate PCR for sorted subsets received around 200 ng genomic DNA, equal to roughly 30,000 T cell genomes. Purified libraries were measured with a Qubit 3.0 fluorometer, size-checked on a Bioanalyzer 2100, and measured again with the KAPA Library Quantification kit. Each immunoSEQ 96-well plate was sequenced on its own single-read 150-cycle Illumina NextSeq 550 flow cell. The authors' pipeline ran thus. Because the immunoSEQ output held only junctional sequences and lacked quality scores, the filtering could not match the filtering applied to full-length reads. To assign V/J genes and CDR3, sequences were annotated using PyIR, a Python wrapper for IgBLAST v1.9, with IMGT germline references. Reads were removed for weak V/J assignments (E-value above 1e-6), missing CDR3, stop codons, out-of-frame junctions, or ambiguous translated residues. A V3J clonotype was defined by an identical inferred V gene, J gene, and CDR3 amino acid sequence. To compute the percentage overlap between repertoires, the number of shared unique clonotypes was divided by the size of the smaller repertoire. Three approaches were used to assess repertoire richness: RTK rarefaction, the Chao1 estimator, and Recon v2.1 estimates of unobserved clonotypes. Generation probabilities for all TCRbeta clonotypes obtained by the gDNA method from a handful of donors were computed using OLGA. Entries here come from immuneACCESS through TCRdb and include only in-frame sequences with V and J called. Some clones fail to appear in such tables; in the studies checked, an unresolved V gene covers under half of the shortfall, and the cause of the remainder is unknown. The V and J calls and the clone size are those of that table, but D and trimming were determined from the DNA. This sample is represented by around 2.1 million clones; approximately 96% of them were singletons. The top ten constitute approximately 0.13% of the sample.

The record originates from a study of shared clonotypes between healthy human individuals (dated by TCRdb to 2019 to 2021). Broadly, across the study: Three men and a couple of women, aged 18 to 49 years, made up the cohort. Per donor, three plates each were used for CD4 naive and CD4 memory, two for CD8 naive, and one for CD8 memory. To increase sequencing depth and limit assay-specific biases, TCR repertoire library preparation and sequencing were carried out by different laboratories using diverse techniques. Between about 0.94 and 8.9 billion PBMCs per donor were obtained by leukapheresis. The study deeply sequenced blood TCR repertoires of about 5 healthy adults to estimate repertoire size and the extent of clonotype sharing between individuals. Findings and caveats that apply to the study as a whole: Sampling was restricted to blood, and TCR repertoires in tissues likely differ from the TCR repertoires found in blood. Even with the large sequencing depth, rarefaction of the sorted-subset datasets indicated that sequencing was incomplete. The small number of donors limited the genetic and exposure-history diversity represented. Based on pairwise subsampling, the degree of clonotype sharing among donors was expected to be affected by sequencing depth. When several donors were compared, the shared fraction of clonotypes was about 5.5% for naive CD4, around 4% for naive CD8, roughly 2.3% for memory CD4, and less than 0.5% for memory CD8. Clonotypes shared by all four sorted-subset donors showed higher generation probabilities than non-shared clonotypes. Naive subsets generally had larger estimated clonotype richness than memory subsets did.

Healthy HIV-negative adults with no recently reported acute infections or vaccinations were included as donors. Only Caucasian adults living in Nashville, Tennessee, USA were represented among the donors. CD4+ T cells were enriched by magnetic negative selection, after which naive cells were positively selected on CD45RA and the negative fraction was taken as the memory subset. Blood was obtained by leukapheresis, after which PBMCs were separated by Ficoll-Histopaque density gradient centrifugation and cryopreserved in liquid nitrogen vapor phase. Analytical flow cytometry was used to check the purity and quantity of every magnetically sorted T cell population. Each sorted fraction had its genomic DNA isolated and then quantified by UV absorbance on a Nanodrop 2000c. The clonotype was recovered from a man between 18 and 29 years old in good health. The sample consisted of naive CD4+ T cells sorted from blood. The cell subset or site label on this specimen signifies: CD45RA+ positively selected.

In nucleotides, the sequence is TGTGCCTGGAGCTCCGGGACAGGAGCCAGTCCAGGTACGCAGTATTTT. This is translated as CAWSSGTGASPGTQYF. The chain couples TRBV30 to TRBJ2-3; TRBD1 matches 8 bases in the middle. Relative to germline, V is missing 3 bases and J is missing 8 bases, with 16 bases of the junction outside any gene match. Per the germline V gene (reference sequence), GTSNPN is the CDR1 and SVGIG is the CDR2. The CDR3 goes from the cysteine to the phenylalanine over 16 residues. Solely the CDR3 DNA is kept, with 48 bases framed from the first base.